A single sample gave rise to the 30 T cell receptor beta chains below, sequenced in a study of cytomegalovirus exposure and HLA in healthy donors. Researchers ran the PCR with 60 Vbeta and 13 Jbeta primers. Data came from immunoSEQ multiplex PCR; TCRdb stores just in-frame clones and leaves some out. The listing contains roughly 88,000 clones. The sequencing input was PBMCs. Receptors were obtained from a man aged 50-60 years in good health and CMV-seropositive.

The rearrangement uses TRBV9 and TRBJ2-1; 7 bases agree with TRBD2. This CDR3 has 14 residues. V was clipped by 4 bases and J by 9 bases; unmatched bases: 10. Germline CDR1 is SGDLS and CDR2 is YYNGEE. The CDR3 is CASSRGREFIEQFF. CDR3 bases: TGTGCCAGCAGCCGTGGGCGGGAGTTCATTGAGCAGTTCTTC.

V usage is TRBV2 and J usage is TRBJ2-7, with a weak D call TRBD2 (6 bases). From germline, CDR1 is SNHLY and CDR2 FYNNEI. This CDR3 comprises 12 residues. Deletions cut 6 bases from V and 7 bases from J, with 13 bases between. This CDR3 reads CASRRDLGEQYF. The CDR3 DNA reads TGTGCCAGCAGGCGGGACTTGGGGGAGCAGTACTTC.

The V and J genes are TRBV20-1 and TRBJ1-4; no reliable D call. This CDR3 is built from 10 residues. Deletions cut 5 bases from V and 4 bases from J, with 2 bases between. CDR1 is DFQATT, CDR2 SNEGSKA, per germline (reference sequence). The CDR3 loop reads CSAYNEKLFF. The CDR3 nucleotides are TGCAGTGCTTATAATGAAAAACTGTTTTTT.

J is TRBJ1-1 and V is TRBV5-1, with D perhaps matching TRBD1 (5 bases). The ends were cut back, 0 bases at V and 7 bases at J, with 10 bases in the middle. In germline, CDR1 is SGHRS, CDR2 YFSETQ. The CDR3 is made up of 13 amino acids. In nucleotides, the CDR3 is TGCGCCAGCAGCTTGGCAAGGGGCCTTGAAGCTTTCTTT. Its translation: CASSLARGLEAFF.

The rearrangement joins TRBV15 to TRBJ2-1; TRBD2 agrees at 8 bases. Germline CDR1 and CDR2: LNHNV and YYDKDF (reference sequence). J lost 8 bases, V lost 4 bases, and 7 bases had no gene match. The CDR3 contains 14 residues. CDR3 sequence: CATSKSGSPHEQFF. The CDR3 bases are TGTGCCACCAGCAAGAGCGGGAGCCCCCATGAGCAGTTCTTC.

The V gene is TRBV18, the J gene TRBJ2-1; the match to TRBD2 covers 10 bases. CDR1 and CDR2 (germline): KGHSH, LQKENI. Germline trimming cut 4 bases from V and 8 bases from J; bases unmatched to any gene: 8. The CDR3 is made up of 15 amino acids. The CDR3 nucleotides read TGTGCCAGCTCACGCCCTAGCGGGGGTGGGGATGAGCAGTTCTTC. As protein: CASSRPSGGGDEQFF.

This rearrangement joins TRBV4-3 to TRBJ2-3; tentative D call: TRBD1 (6 bases). Germline CDR1 and CDR2: LGHNA and YSLEER. The CDR3 length is 15 residues. V was cut by 4 bases and J by 0 bases, with 11 bases left in between. DNA for the CDR3: TGCGCCAGCAGCCGGAACAGGGCTAGCACAGATACGCAGTATTTT. Its protein product is CASSRNRASTDTQYF.

V gene TRBV12-5 combines with J gene TRBJ1-2; 8 bases agree with TRBD1. The germline CDR1 and CDR2 sequences are LGHNT and FRNRAP. The junction had 10 bases not matched to a gene; V was cut back by 4 bases and J by 0 bases. CDR3 length equals 17 residues. CDR3 bases: TGTGCTAGTGGTTCTAACACGGGGACAGGACCTAACTATGGCTACACCTTC. Its protein product is CASGSNTGTGPNYGYTF.

The chain has TRBV6-6 and TRBJ2-5; 7 bases agree with TRBD2. V was clipped by 0 bases and J by 5 bases; unmatched bases: 0. Germline values: CDR1 MNHNY, CDR2 SVGAGI (reference sequence). This CDR3 region has 13 residues. The CDR3 protein is CASSYSGGETQYF. In DNA, the CDR3 is TGTGCCAGCAGTTACTCCGGGGGGGAGACCCAGTACTTC.

This chain connects TRBV19 to TRBJ2-7, with 11 bases that match TRBD2. Trimming removed 5 bases from V and 4 bases from J; junction bases left unmatched: 7. Germline V gene sequence: CDR1 LNHDA, CDR2 SQIVND (reference sequence). There are 15 residues in the CDR3. The CDR3 sequence: CASSRPGTSGYEQYF. In DNA, the CDR3 is TGTGCCAGTAGTCGCCCCGGGACTAGCGGTTACGAGCAGTACTTC.

The chain recombines TRBV7-2 with TRBJ1-2, with D perhaps matching TRBD1 (5 bases). This CDR3 is built from 14 residues. V dropped 5 bases and J dropped 0 bases, with 10 bases sitting between them. Germline V lookup: CDR1 SGHTA, CDR2 FQGNSA. The CDR3 here is CASSPGGANYGYTF. CDR3 bases: TGTGCCAGCAGCCCGGGAGGGGCTAACTATGGCTACACCTTC.

This sequence joins TRBV4-1 and TRBJ2-7; 7 bases line up with TRBD2. Trimming removed 4 bases from V and 0 bases from J; junction bases left unmatched: 12. The CDR3 is made up of 17 amino acids. Germline assignment: CDR1 MGHRA and CDR2 YSYEKL. The CDR3 coding sequence is TGCGCCAGCAGCCCCCGGGGCGGGAGAAAACTCTCCTACGAGCAGTACTTC. Its translation: CASSPRGGRKLSYEQYF.

The chain has TRBV7-2 and TRBJ2-1, with 11 bases lining up with TRBD2. The CDR3 is 17 amino acids. Losses at the gene ends were 5 bases for V and 5 bases for J; bases not matched to a gene: 11. The germline gives CDR1 SGHTA, CDR2 FQGNSA. The CDR3: CASSTATGTSGDNEQFF. The DNA for the CDR3 is TGTGCCAGCAGCACCGCCACCGGGACTAGCGGCGACAATGAGCAGTTCTTC. The variable domain in full, with the rest retrieved from reference TRBV7-2 and TRBJ2-1, is GAGVSQSPSNKVTEKGKDVELRCDPISGHTALYWYRQSLGQGLEFLIYFQGNSAPDKSGLPSDRFSAERTGGSVSTLTIQRTQQEDSAVYLCASSTATGTSGDNEQFFGPGTRLTVL.

The J gene is TRBJ1-5, the V gene TRBV6-1; the D is unclear. The CDR3 loop spans 15 amino acids. Germline CDR1 reads MNHNS; CDR2 reads SASEGT. Between the trimmed V and J ends, which lost 6 bases and 3 bases, there was a span of 15 bases. CDR3: CASRGQSNYNQPQHF. In DNA form, the CDR3 reads TGTGCCAGCAGAGGTCAGAGTAACTACAATCAGCCCCAGCATTTT.

The rearrangement uses TRBV4-3 and TRBJ2-2; the match to TRBD2 covers 8 bases. V shed 0 bases and J 4 bases; nucleotides not matched to a gene: 13. The CDR3 has 19 amino acids. Germline CDR1 LGHNA, CDR2 YSLEER. The CDR3 bases are TGCGCCAGCAGCCAAGAGTTACGGGGGGGGAGGCCGGTCACCGGGGAGCTGTTTTTT. Protein: CASSQELRGGRPVTGELFF.

The genes are TRBV30 and TRBJ1-2; D is uncertain. Deletions cut 8 bases from V and 4 bases from J, with 11 bases between. Germline CDR1 reads GTSNPN; CDR2 reads SVGIG (reference sequence). The CDR3 consists of 11 residues. The CDR3 region is CALTRGYGYTF. The CDR3 coding sequence is TGTGCCCTCACGCGAGGCTATGGCTACACCTTC.

The chain joins TRBV9 to TRBJ2-3, with D hard to call. Germline V gene data show CDR1 as SGDLS and CDR2 as YYNGEE. V was clipped by 0 bases and J by 0 bases, with 11 bases between them. CDR3 length equals 16 residues. This CDR3 is CASSVDARSSTDTQYF. The CDR3 nucleotides are TGTGCCAGCAGCGTAGACGCCAGGTCTAGCACAGATACGCAGTATTTT.

V and J are TRBV28 and TRBJ2-5; perhaps TRBD1 as D (5 bases). Germline V gene sequence: CDR1 MDHEN, CDR2 SYDVKM. The CDR3 covers 15 residues. V was pared by 2 bases and J by 3 bases, with 13 bases between. CDR3 DNA: TGTGCCAGCAGTTTACAGGGCCTTGGGAAAGAGACCCAGTACTTC. Translated, it gives CASSLQGLGKETQYF.

V usage is TRBV5-1 and J usage is TRBJ1-4, with 7 bases identical to TRBD1. V gave up 4 bases and J gave up 8 bases; unmatched junction bases: 8. Per the germline V gene, CDR1 is SGHRS and CDR2 is YFSETQ. The CDR3 consists of 14 residues. In DNA, the CDR3 is TGCGCCAGCAGCCTCGACAGGGTCAGAGAAAAACTGTTTTTT. Its translation: CASSLDRVREKLFF.

V and J are TRBV19 and TRBJ2-2; D may be TRBD2 (6 bases). The CDR3 sequence is 15 residues long. Germline loops: CDR1 LNHDA, CDR2 SQIVND (reference sequence). The V and J ends lost 1 base and 6 bases respectively, with 12 bases between them. The CDR3 here is CASSIARDPPGELFF. DNA for the CDR3: TGTGCCAGTAGTATAGCGCGGGACCCTCCCGGGGAGCTGTTTTTT.

The rearrangement joins TRBV7-9 to TRBJ2-5, with 10 bases aligning to TRBD1. This CDR3 region has 14 residues. V shed 4 bases, J shed 7 bases, and the junction held 6 bases outside the gene matches. Germline V gives CDR1 SEHNR, CDR2 FQNEAQ (reference sequence). For the CDR3, the DNA is TGTGCCAGCAGCTCGACAGGGGGCGCGACGACCCAGTACTTC. This sequence encodes CASSSTGGATTQYF.

The genes are TRBV18 and TRBJ1-2; a weak D match, TRBD1 (5 bases). Germline values: CDR1 KGHSH, CDR2 LQKENI. The germline V and J ends were trimmed by 2 bases and 0 bases, with 13 bases remaining between them. The CDR3 is 16 amino acids. The CDR3 coding sequence is TGTGCCAGCTCACCAACTTCAGGGAATCCTAACTATGGCTACACCTTC. Its translation is CASSPTSGNPNYGYTF.

This chain connects TRBV7-9 to TRBJ2-1; 9 bases map to TRBD2. CDR3 length: 14 amino acids. V lost 9 bases to trimming and J lost 2 bases; unmatched junction nucleotides: 5. Germline lookup yields CDR1 SEHNR and CDR2 FQNEAQ (reference sequence). The CDR3 nucleotides are TGTGCCAGTAAGGCGGGAGGGGCCTACAATGAGCAGTTCTTC. Translation gives CASKAGGAYNEQFF.

V usage is TRBV6-1 and J usage is TRBJ1-2; the D gene is possibly TRBD1 (5 bases). V gave up 6 bases and J gave up 4 bases, with 18 bases separating them. Looked up from germline, CDR1 is MNHNS and CDR2 is SASEGT. CDR3 length equals 15 residues. CDR3 in amino acids: CASSGDSAYLYGYTF. CDR3 nucleotides: TGTGCCAGCAGCGGAGACAGTGCCTATCTCTATGGCTACACCTTC.

The chain has TRBV7-2 and TRBJ2-5; D gene ambiguous. In germline, CDR1 is SGHTA, CDR2 FQGNSA. Trimming cost V 4 bases and J 4 bases, with 13 bases left between them. CDR3 length: 14 amino acids. CDR3 in DNA: TGTGCCAGCAGCTCGGTTGTCAATAGAGAGACCCAGTACTTC. This encodes CASSSVVNRETQYF.

The rearrangement links TRBV27 to TRBJ1-3; 7 bases are shared with TRBD1. CDR3 size: 14 residues. V lost 5 bases and J lost 4; bases outside the gene matches: 5. CDR1 and CDR2 (germline): MNHEY, SMNVEV (reference sequence). This chain's CDR3 is CASSNRGGGNTIYF. As DNA, the CDR3 is TGTGCCAGCAGTAACAGGGGTGGGGGAAACACCATATATTTT.

The chain is built from TRBV25-1 and TRBJ2-1; TRBD2 agrees at 14 bases. The V gene end was trimmed by 3 bases and the J gene end by 8 bases; junction bases not matched to a gene: 3. The CDR3 has 15 residues. Germline V lookup: CDR1 MGHDK, CDR2 SYGVNS. Here the CDR3 DNA reads TGTGCCAGCAGTGAGGGACTAGCGGGAGACTATGAGCAGTTCTTC. Translation gives CASSEGLAGDYEQFF. Drawing the rest from reference TRBV25-1 and TRBJ2-1, the complete variable domain is EADIYQTPRYLVIGTGKKITLECSQTMGHDKMYWYQQDPGMELHLIHYSYGVNSTEKGDLSSESTVSRIRTEHFPLTLESARPSHTSQYLCASSEGLAGDYEQFFGPGTRLTVL.

The rearrangement joins TRBV5-1 to TRBJ2-2; D might be TRBD2 (6 bases). With 1 base removed from V and 1 base from J, the gap between germline ends came to 8 bases. This CDR3 contains 15 residues. Germline V gene data show CDR1 as SGHRS and CDR2 as YFSETQ. The CDR3 coding sequence is TGCGCCAGCAGCTTGACTAGCTTGAACACCGGGGAGCTGTTTTTT. The encoded protein is CASSLTSLNTGELFF. The entire variable domain, with the rest obtained from reference TRBV5-1 and TRBJ2-2, is as follows: KAGVTQTPRYLIKTRGQQVTLSCSPISGHRSVSWYQQTPGQGLQFLFEYFSETQRNKGNFPGRFSGRQFSNSRSEMNVSTLELGDSALYLCASSLTSLNTGELFFGEGSRLTVL.

The V and J genes are TRBV28 and TRBJ2-7; 7 nucleotides line up with TRBD2. The CDR3 runs 13 residues. Germline loops: CDR1 MDHEN, CDR2 SYDVKM. The CDR3: CTTDSVAGYEQYV. CDR3 nucleotides: TGTACCACCGATTCGGTAGCGGGTTACGAGCAGTACGTC.

CDR3 protein: CASISQGVGSEAFF. The CDR3 DNA reads TGTGCCAGTATCTCACAGGGCGTAGGGTCTGAAGCTTTCTTT. The chain joins TRBV19 to TRBJ1-1; possibly TRBD1 for D (6 bases). Trimming pared 7 bases from V and 6 bases from J, leaving 18 bases between. CDR1 is LNHDA, CDR2 SQIVND, per germline (reference sequence). This CDR3 is 14 amino acids long. The complete variable domain, with remaining parts taken from reference TRBV19 and TRBJ1-1, reads DGGITQSPKYLFRKEGQNVTLSCEQNLNHDAMYWYRQDPGQGLRLIYYSQIVNDFQKGDIAEGYSVSREKKESFPLTVTSAQKNPTAFYLCASISQGVGSEAFFGQGTRLTVV.